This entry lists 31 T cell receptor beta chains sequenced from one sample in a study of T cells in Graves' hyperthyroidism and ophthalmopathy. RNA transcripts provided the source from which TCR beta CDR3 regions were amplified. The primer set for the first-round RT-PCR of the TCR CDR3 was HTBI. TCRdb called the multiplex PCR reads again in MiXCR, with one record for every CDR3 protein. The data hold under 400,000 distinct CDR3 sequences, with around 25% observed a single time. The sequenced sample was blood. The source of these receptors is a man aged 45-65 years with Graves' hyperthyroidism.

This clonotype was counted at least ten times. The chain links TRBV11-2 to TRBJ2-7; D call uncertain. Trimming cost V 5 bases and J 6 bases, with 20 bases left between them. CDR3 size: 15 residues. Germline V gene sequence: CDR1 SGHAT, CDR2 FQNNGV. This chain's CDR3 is CASSLLNFGVSEQYF. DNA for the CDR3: TGTGCCAGCAGCCTGCTTAACTTCGGTGTCTCCGAGCAGTACTTC.

The CDR3 reads CASSARLAGGPKETQYF. In DNA form, the CDR3 reads TGTGCCAGCAGCGCCCGACTAGCGGGAGGTCCTAAAGAGACCCAGTACTTC. The chain combines TRBV27 with TRBJ2-5; 13 nucleotides line up with TRBD2. Germline values: CDR1 MNHEY, CDR2 SMNVEV (reference sequence). This CDR3 spans 17 amino acids. V shed 6 bases and J 3 bases; nucleotides not matched to a gene: 10.

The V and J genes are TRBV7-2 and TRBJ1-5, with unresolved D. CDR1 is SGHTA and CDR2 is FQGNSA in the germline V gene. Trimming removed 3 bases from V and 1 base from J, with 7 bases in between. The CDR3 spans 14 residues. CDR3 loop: CASSFSSSNQPQHF. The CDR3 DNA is TGTGCCAGCAGCTTCTCTTCGAGCAATCAGCCCCAGCATTTT.

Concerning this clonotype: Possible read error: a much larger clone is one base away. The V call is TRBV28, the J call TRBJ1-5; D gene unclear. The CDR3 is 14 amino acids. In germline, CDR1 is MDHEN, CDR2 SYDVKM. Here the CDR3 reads CANSFPNSNQPQHF. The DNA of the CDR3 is TGTGCCAACAGTTTCCCCAATAGCAATCAGCCCCAGCATTTT.

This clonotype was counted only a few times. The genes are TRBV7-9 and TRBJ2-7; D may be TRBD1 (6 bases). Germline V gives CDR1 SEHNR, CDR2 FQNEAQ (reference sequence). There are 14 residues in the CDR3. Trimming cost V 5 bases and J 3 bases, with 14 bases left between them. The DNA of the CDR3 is TGTGCCAGCAGCCCTAGGGACACGCGCTACGAGCAGTACTTC. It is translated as CASSPRDTRYEQYF.

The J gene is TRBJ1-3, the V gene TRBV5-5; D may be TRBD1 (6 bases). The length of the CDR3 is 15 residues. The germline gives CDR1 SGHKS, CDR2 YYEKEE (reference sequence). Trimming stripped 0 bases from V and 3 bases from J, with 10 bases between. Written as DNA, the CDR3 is TGTGCCAGCAGCTTGGAGGGGGGAGGTGGAAACACCATATATTTT. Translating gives CASSLEGGGGNTIYF.

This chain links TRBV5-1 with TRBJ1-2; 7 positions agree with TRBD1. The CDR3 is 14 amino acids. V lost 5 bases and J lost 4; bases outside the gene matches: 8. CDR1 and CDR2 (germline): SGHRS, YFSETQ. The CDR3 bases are TGCGCCAGCAGATCTGAGGGGGCAGGCTATGGCTACACCTTC. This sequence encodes CASRSEGAGYGYTF.

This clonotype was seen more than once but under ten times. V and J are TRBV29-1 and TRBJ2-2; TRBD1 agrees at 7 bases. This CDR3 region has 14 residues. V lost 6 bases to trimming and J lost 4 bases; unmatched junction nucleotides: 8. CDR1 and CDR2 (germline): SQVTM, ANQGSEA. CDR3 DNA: TGCAGCGTCCCCGACAGGGTCGGCACCGGGGAGCTGTTTTTT. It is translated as CSVPDRVGTGELFF.

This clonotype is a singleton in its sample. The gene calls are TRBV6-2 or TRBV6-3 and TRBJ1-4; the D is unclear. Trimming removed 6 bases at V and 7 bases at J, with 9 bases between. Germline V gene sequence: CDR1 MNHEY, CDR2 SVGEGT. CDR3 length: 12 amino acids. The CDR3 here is CASSLMGEKLFF. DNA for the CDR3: TGTGCCAGCAGCCTCATGGGTGAAAAACTGTTTTTT.

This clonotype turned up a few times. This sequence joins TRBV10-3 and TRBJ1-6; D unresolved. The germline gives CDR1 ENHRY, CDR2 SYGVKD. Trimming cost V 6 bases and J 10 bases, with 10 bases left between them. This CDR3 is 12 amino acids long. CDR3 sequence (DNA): TGTGCCATCAGGGCGGATGGGTCACCCCTCCACTTT. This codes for CAIRADGSPLHF.

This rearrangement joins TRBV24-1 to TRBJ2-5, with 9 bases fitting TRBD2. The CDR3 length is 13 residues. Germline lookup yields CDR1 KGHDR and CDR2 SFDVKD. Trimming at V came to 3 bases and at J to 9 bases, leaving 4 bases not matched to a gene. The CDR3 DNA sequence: TGTGCCACCAGTGATCCGGGACTAGCACCCCAGTACTTC. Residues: CATSDPGLAPQYF.

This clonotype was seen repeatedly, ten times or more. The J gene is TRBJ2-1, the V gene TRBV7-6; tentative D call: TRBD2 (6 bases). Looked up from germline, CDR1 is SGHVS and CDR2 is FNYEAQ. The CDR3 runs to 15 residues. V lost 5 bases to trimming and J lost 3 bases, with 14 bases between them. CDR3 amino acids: CASSSSGGVYNEQFF. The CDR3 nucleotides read TGTGCCAGCAGCAGTAGCGGAGGAGTCTACAATGAGCAGTTCTTC.

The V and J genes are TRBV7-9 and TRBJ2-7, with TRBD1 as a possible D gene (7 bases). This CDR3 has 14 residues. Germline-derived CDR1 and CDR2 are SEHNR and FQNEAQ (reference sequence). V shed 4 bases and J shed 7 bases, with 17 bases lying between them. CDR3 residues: CASSSTGTLKEQYF. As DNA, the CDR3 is TGTGCCAGCAGCTCGACAGGGACTCTAAAAGAGCAGTACTTC. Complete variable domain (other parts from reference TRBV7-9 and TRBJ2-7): DTGVSQNPRHKITKRGQNVTFRCDPISEHNRLYWYRQTLGQGPEFLTYFQNEAQLEKSRLLSDRFSAERPKGSFSTLEIQRTEQGDSAMYLCASSSTGTLKEQYFGPGTRLTVT.

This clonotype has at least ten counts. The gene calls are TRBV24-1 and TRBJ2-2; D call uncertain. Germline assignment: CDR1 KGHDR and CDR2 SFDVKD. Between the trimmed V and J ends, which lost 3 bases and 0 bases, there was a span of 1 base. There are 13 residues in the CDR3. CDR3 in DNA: TGTGCCACCAGTGATCCGAACACCGGGGAGCTGTTTTTT. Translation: CATSDPNTGELFF.

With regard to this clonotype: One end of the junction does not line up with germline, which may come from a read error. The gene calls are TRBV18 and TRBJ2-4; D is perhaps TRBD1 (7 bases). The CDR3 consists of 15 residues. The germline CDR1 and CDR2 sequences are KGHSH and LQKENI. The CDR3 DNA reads TGTGCCAGCTCACCCTCAGGGGGGATCAAAACCATTCAGTACTTC. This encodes CASSPSGGIKTIQYF.

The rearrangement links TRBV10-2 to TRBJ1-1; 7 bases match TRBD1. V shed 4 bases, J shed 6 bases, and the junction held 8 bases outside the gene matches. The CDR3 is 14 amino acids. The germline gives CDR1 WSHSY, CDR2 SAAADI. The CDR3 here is CASSGGDSSAEAFF. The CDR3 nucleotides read TGCGCCAGCAGTGGGGGGGACAGTTCAGCTGAAGCTTTCTTT.

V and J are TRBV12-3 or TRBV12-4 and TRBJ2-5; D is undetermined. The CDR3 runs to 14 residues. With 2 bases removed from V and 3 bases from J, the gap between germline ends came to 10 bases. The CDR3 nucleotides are TGTGCCAGCAGTTTAATAGAAAACAAAGAGACCCAGTACTTC. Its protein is CASSLIENKETQYF.

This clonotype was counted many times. CDR3 in amino acids: CASSLMVESGGYTF. The CDR3 nucleotides read TGCGCCAGCAGCTTGATGGTTGAGTCCGGGGGCTACACCTTC. The chain joins TRBV5-1 to TRBJ1-2; D is ambiguous. CDR1 is SGHRS and CDR2 is YFSETQ in the germline V gene. V gave up 1 base and J gave up 8 bases, with 15 bases separating them. This CDR3 contains 14 residues.

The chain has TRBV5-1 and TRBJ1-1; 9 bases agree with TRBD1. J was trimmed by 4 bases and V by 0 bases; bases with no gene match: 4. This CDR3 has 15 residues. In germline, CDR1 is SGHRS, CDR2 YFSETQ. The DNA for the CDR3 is TGCGCCAGCAGCTTGGGAGGGACAGGGAGCACTGAAGCTTTCTTT. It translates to CASSLGGTGSTEAFF. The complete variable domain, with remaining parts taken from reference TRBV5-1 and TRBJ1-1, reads KAGVTQTPRYLIKTRGQQVTLSCSPISGHRSVSWYQQTPGQGLQFLFEYFSETQRNKGNFPGRFSGRQFSNSRSEMNVSTLELGDSALYLCASSLGGTGSTEAFFGQGTRLTVV.

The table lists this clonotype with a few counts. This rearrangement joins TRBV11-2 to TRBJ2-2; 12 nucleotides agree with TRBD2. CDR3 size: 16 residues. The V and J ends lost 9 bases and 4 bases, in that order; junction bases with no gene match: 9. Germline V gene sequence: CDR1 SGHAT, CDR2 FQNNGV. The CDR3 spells CASSMASGRVTGELFF. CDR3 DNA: TGTGCCAGTAGTATGGCTAGCGGGAGGGTCACCGGGGAGCTGTTTTTT.

CDR3 DNA: TGTGCCAGCAGTTACACGCGAAGGGCCAATGAGCAGTTCTTC. It codes for CASSYTRRANEQFF. This chain connects TRBV6-2 or TRBV6-3 to TRBJ2-1; D not resolved. From germline, CDR1 is MNHEY and CDR2 SVGEGT. The V and J ends lost 2 bases and 6 bases respectively, with 11 bases between them. This CDR3 region has 14 residues.

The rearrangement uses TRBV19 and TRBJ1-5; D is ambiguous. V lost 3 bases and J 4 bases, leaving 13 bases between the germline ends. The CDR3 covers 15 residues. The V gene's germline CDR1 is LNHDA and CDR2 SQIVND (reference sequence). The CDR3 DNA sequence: TGTGCCAGTAGTATGCGGGCGGCAAATAATCAGCCCCAGCATTTT. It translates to CASSMRAANNQPQHF. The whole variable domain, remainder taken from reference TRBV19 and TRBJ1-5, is DGGITQSPKYLFRKEGQNVTLSCEQNLNHDAMYWYRQDPGQGLRLIYYSQIVNDFQKGDIAEGYSVSREKKESFPLTVTSAQKNPTAFYLCASSMRAANNQPQHFGDGTRLSIL.

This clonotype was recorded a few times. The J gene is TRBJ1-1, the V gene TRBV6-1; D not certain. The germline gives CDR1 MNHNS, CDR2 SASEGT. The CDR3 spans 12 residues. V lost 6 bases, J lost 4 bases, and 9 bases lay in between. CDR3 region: CASRGSATEAFF. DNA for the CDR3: TGTGCCAGCAGGGGGTCGGCCACTGAAGCTTTCTTT.

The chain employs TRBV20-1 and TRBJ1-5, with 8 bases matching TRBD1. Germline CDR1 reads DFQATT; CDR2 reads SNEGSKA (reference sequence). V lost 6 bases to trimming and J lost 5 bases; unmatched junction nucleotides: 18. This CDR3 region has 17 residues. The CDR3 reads CSASAEQGAFPDQPQHF. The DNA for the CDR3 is TGCAGTGCCAGTGCCGAGCAGGGGGCATTCCCTGATCAGCCCCAGCATTTT.

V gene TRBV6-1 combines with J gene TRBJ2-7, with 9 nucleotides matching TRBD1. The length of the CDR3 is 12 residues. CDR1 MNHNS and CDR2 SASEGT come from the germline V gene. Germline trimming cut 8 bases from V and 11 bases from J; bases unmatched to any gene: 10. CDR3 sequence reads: CASRSGQGKEYF. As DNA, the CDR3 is TGTGCCAGCCGCTCGGGACAGGGAAAGGAGTACTTC.

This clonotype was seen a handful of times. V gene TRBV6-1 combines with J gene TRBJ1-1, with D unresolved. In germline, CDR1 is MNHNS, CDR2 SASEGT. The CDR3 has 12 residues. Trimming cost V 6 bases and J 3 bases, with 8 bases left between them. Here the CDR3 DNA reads TGTGCCAGCAGCTTCGCGGACACTGAAGCTTTCTTT. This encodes CASSFADTEAFF.

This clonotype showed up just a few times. CDR3 sequence (DNA): TGTGCCAGCAGCTTATTTACTAGCGGGAACAATGAGCAGTTCTTC. This gives the protein CASSLFTSGNNEQFF. This chain uses TRBV7-3 with TRBJ2-1, with 10 bases identical to TRBD2. Germline CDR1 SGHTA, CDR2 FQGTGA. The ends lost 2 bases at V and 5 bases at J; junction bases unmatched: 3. The CDR3 runs 15 residues.

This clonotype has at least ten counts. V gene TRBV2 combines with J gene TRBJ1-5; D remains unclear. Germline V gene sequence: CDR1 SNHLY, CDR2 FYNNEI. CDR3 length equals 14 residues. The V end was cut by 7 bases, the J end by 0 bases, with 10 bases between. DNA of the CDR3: TGTGCCAGCAACGGGTACTATAGCAATCAGCCCCAGCATTTT. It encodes CASNGYYSNQPQHF.

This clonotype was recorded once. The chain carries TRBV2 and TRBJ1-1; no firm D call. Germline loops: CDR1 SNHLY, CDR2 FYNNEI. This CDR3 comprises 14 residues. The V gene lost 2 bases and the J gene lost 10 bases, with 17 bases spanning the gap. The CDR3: CASSEPALTGLAFF. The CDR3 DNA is TGTGCCAGCAGTGAACCTGCACTTACGGGTTTAGCTTTCTTT. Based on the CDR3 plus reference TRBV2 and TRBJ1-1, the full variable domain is EPEVTQTPSHQVTQMGQEVILRCVPISNHLYFYWYRQILGQKVEFLVSFYNNEISEKSEIFDDQFSVERPDGSNFTLKIRSTKLEDSAMYFCASSEPALTGLAFFGQGTRLTVV.

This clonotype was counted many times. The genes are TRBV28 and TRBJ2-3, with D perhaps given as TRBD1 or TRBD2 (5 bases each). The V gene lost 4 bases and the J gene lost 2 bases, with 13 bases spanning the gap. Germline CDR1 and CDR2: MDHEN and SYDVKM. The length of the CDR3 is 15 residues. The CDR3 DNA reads TGTGCCAGCAGTTCCGGGGACGGATACACAGATACGCAGTATTTT. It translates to CASSSGDGYTDTQYF.

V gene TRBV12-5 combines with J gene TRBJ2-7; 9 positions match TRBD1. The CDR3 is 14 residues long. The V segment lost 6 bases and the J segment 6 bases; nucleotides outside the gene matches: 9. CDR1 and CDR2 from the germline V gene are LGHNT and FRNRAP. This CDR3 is CASGPGQGSREQYF. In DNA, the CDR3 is TGTGCTAGTGGACCCGGACAGGGGTCTCGCGAGCAGTACTTC.